These T cell receptor beta chains were read from a single sample in a study of blood T cells in healthy people across ages. TCRdb re-analysed the 5' RACE reads in MiXCR, keeping a single row per CDR3 protein. Of approximately 900,000 distinct CDR3 sequences in the sample, around 48% are singletons; the top ten hold 13%. The sample consisted of blood. These receptors came from a man aged 25-45 years in good health. Each CDR3 is given without its conserved first and last residue.

TRBV4-2 ASSPWTGEPYNEQF
TRBV7-9 ASSTDRGAYEQY
TRBV29-1 SVEDPHKHEQY
TRBV29-1 SVEVRLAKNIQY
TRBV4-1 ASSQVGGSEQY
TRBV3-1 ASSQVGGETEAF
TRBV6-1 ASGRQTSNEKLF
TRBV6-1 ASSPYAGKGNQPQH
TRBV5-1 ASSLDGSVSYEQY
TRBV6-5 ASSYHGSGSTDTQY
TRBV28 ASSLALLSGANVLT
TRBV5-1 ASSLAAENTEAF
TRBV7-2 ASSLATPYGYT
TRBV5-1 ASRLDSSNQPQH
TRBV27 ASFLGGQGYEQY
TRBV29-1 SAEWDRGRSDTQY
TRBV5-1 ASSLEFGGGGNEQF
TRBV11-3 ASSTRLVGGTDTQY
TRBV7-2 ASSLTQVSSYNEQF
TRBV18 ASHEPTGYGYT
TRBV20-1 SARAWDAGYEQY
TRBV25-1 ASRGDQGAF
TRBV6-1 ASELAVSSYEQY
TRBV30 AWSPRGFNSPLH
TRBV6-2/TRBV6-3 ASSYSDRGPWEQY
TRBV5-6 ASRPRTPRGYT
TRBV7-9 ASSNPDRGHYGYT
TRBV5-1 ASSVGLGTGELF
TRBV27 ASSPRVLMWGELF
TRBV28 ASSPLTDGFYNSPLH
TRBV4-2 ASSQQLKNYGYT
TRBV4-3 ASSQQETYNNEQF
TRBV6-5 ASSELNTEGYGYT
TRBV3-1 ASSRGGNGYT
TRBV5-6 ASSFGAGEF
TRBV27 ASSSRLAEEQF
TRBV7-2 ASSLGLAGGLLYNEQF
TRBV9 ASSVRPSSLHEQF
TRBV29-1 SVVQGAGDTQY
TRBV20-1 SASSGGAGNEQF
TRBV11-3 ASSAPGTEYYGYT
TRBV4-1 ASSQEERTSIYNEQF
TRBV20-1 SAWDRGRKEQF
TRBV7-2 ASSFRGEQF
TRBV10-3 AISESGYQY
TRBV6-5 ASSAAGGMNTEAF
TRBV15 ATSRPDPGQANQPQH
TRBV20-1 SAGGVGSEAF
TRBV5-4 ASSGRTGNTDTQY
TRBV12-3/TRBV12-4 ASGEPGETQY